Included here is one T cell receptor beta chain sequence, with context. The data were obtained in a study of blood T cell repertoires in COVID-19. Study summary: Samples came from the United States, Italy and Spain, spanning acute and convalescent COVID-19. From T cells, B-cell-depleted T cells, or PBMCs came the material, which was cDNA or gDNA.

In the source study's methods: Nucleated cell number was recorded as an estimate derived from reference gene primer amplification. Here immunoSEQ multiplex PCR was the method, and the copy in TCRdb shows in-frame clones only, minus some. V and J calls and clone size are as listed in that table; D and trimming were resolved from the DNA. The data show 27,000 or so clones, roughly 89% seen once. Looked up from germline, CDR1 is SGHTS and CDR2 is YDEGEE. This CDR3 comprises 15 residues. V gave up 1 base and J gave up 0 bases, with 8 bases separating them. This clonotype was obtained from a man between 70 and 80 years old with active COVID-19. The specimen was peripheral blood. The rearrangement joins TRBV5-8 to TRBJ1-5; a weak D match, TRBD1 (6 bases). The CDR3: CASSLQGFSNQPQHF. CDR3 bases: TGTGCCAGCAGCTTGCAGGGGTTTAGCAATCAGCCCCAGCATTTT.